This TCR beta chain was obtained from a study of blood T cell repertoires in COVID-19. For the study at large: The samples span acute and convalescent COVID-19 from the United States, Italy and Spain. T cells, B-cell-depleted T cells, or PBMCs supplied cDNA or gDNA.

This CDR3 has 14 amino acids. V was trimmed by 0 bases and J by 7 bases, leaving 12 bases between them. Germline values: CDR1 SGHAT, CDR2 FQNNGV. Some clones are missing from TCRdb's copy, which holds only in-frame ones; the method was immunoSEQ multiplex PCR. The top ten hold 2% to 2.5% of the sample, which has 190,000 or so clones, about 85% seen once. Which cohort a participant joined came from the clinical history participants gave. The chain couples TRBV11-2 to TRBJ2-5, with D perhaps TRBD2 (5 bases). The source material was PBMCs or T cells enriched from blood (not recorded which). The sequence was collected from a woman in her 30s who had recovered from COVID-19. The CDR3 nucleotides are TGTGCCAGCAGCTTAGACACTGGGAGCGGGACCCAGTACTTC. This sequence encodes CASSLDTGSGTQYF.